A selection of T cell receptor beta chains follows, all from one sample in a study of graft-versus-host responses after intestinal transplantation. TCRdb's copy holds only in-frame clones and misses some; the assay was immunoSEQ multiplex PCR. Of fewer than 25,000 clones in the sample, around 78% were seen once. This specimen consisted of ileum tissue, obtained 12 days after intestinal transplant. Receptors were obtained from a human patient who received an intestinal transplant, so some T cells may come from the graft donor. CDR3s include the opening cysteine and the closing phenylalanine or tryptophan. Each record gives: J gene, V gene, D gene, clone size, CDR3 DNA, CDR3 protein. A D gene is named only where the DNA matches it firmly. Size values are once, few and many counts, or a class for expanded clones, and some rows have none.

TRBJ1-3 | TRBV7-9 | - | - | TGTGCCAGCAGCCCGCTCCTCGGGTCGACTGGAAACACCATATATTTT | CASSPLLGSTGNTIYF
TRBJ2-1 | TRBV6-1 | - | - | TGTGCCAGCATGGTCGCGAGACTACCTTACAATGAGCAGTTCTTC | CASMVARLPYNEQFF
TRBJ2-7 | TRBV6-5 | TRBD2 | - | TGTGCCAGCAGCCCCAGCGGGAGAGGGGGCGAGCAGTACTTC | CASSPSGRGGEQYF
TRBJ2-2 | TRBV11-2 | - | - | TGTGCCAGCAGCTCCTACACCGGGGAGCTGTTTTTT | CASSSYTGELFF
TRBJ2-7 | TRBV18 | TRBD2 | few | TGTGCCAGCTCACCACTCCGGGAGGCCGAGCAGTACTTC | CASSPLREAEQYF
TRBJ2-7 | TRBV28 | TRBD2 | few | TGTGCCAGCAGTCTAGCGGGAGGGCCGGAGGAGCAGTACTTC | CASSLAGGPEEQYF
TRBJ1-5 | TRBV7-9 | - | - | TGTGCCAGCAGCTTGGACAGCCAGCCCCAGCATTTT | CASSLDSQPQHF
TRBJ1-1 | TRBV18 | TRBD1 | - | TGTGCCAGCTCACTGGGACAGCTTATGAACACTGAAGCTTTCTTT | CASSLGQLMNTEAFF
TRBJ2-6 | TRBV11-3 | TRBD1 | - | TGTGCCAGCAGTGGGTGGGGACAGGCGGGGGCCAACGTCCTGACTTTC | CASSGWGQAGANVLTF
TRBJ2-1 | TRBV10-3 | TRBD2 | - | TGTGCCACGCGGGGGGACTCCTACAATGAGCAGTTCTTC | CATRGDSYNEQFF
TRBJ2-2 | TRBV5-4 | TRBD2 | - | TGTGCCAGCAGCTTTATAGCGGGGGGTAGCGGTGACGGGGAGCTGTTTTTT | CASSFIAGGSGDGELFF
TRBJ2-5 | TRBV5-1 | TRBD2 | - | TGCGCCAGCAGCGGTAGTAGCGGGAGCGAGGGGGACGGGGGGACCCAGTACTTC | CASSGSSGSEGDGGTQYF
TRBJ2-7 | TRBV7-9 | TRBD2 | - | TGTGCCAGCAGCGTTCTAGCGGGGAACTACGAGCAGTACTTC | CASSVLAGNYEQYF
TRBJ2-7 | TRBV6-5 | - | few | TGTGCCAGCAGCCTCCTTACCGGCTACGAGCAGTACTTC | CASSLLTGYEQYF
TRBJ2-7 | TRBV9 | - | medium-sized | TGTGCCAGCAGCGTAGGGGCGGGGGCAGACTACGAGCAGTACTTC | CASSVGAGADYEQYF
TRBJ1-2 | TRBV7-2 | - | - | TGTGCCAGCAGCTTAGATCTTGTCTATGGCTACACCTTC | CASSLDLVYGYTF
TRBJ1-1 | TRBV5-1 | - | - | TGCGCCAGCAGCCCCCGGGGGGGTGGCACTGAAGCTTTCTTT | CASSPRGGGTEAFF
TRBJ2-1 | TRBV27 | TRBD2 | once | TGTGCCACGGGCCCTAGCGGCCTTACCTACAATGAGCAGTTCTTC | CATGPSGLTYNEQFF
TRBJ2-1 | TRBV2 | TRBD2 | - | TGTGCCAGCGGGCTAGCGGCCTACAATGAGCAGTTCTTC | CASGLAAYNEQFF
TRBJ2-2 | TRBV4-2 | - | - | TGTGCCAGCAGCCAAGTCCGGCAGGGTGACTGGACCGGGGAGCTGTTTTTT | CASSQVRQGDWTGELFF
TRBJ2-2 | TRBV6-1 | TRBD2 | - | TGTGCCAGCAGTGAAGTAGCGGGGGCCACCGGGGAGCTGTTTTTT | CASSEVAGATGELFF
TRBJ2-7 | TRBV14 | - | - | TGTGCCAGCAGCCACGGTCTCGAGCAGTACTTC | CASSHGLEQYF
TRBJ1-1 | TRBV9 | - | - | TGTGCCAGCGGGGGGGGGCAGGGGTTTGAAGCTTTCTTT | CASGGGQGFEAFF
TRBJ2-3 | TRBV18 | - | once | TGTGCCAGCTGGCGAGGCGGGTCCGCAGATACGCAGTATTTT | CASWRGGSADTQYF
TRBJ1-2 | TRBV2 | - | - | TGTGCCAGCGGGACACGGCCCTTTAACTATGGCTACACCTTC | CASGTRPFNYGYTF
TRBJ2-1 | TRBV12-5 | TRBD1 | - | TGTGCTAGTGGTCCAGGGGGCTATGAGCAGTTCTTC | CASGPGGYEQFF
TRBJ1-5 | TRBV2 | - | - | TGTGCCAGCAGTGGTACATGGAATCAGCCCCAGCATTTT | CASSGTWNQPQHF